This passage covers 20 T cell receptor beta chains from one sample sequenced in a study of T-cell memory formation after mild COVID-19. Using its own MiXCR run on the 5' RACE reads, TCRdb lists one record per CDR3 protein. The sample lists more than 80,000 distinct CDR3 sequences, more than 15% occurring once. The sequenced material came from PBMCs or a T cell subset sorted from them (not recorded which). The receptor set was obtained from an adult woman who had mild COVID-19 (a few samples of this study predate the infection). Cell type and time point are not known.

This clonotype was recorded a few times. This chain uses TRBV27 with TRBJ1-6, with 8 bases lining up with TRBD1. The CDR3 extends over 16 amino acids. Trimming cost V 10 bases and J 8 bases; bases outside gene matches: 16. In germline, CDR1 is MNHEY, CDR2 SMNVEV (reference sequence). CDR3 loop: CATRLRGQGDDSPLHF. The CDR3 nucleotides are TGTGCCACCCGACTACGAGGACAGGGAGATGATTCACCCCTCCACTTT.

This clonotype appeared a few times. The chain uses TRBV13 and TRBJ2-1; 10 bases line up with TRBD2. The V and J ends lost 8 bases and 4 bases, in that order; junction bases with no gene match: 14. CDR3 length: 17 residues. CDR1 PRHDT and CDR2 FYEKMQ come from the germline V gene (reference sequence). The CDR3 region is CASQTRLAGVSYNEQFF. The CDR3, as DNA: TGTGCCAGCCAAACCCGCCTAGCGGGAGTATCGTACAATGAGCAGTTCTTC.

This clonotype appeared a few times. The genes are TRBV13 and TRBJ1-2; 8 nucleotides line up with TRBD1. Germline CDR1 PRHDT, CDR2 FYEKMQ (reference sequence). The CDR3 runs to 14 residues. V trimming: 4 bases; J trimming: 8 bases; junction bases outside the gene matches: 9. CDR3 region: CASSSPSGGWGYTF. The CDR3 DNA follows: TGTGCCAGCAGCTCCCCCTCAGGGGGCTGGGGCTACACCTTC.

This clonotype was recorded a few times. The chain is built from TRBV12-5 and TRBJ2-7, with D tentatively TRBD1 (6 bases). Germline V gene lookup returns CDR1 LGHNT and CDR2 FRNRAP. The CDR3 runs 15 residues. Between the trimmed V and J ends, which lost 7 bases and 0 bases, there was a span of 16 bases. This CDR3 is CASALSTGTSYEQYF. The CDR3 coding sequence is TGTGCTAGTGCCCTATCGACAGGTACCTCCTACGAGCAGTACTTC.

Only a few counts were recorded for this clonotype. The DNA for the CDR3 is TGTGCCAGCAGTTATCAGGGGGCGCATGAGACCCAGTACTTC. Its translation is CASSYQGAHETQYF. This chain connects TRBV6-5 to TRBJ2-5; TRBD1 aligns across 8 bases. CDR1 is MNHEY, CDR2 SVGAGI, per germline. The CDR3 sequence is 14 residues long. J lost 5 bases, V lost 3 bases, and 5 bases had no gene match.

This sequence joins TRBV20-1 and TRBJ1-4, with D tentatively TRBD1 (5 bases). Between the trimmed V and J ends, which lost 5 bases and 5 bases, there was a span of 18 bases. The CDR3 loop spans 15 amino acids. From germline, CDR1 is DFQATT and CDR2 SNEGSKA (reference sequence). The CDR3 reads CSAPRPRDLNEKLFF. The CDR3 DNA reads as TGCAGTGCTCCTAGACCACGGGACCTAAATGAAAAACTGTTTTTT.

The CDR3 region is CAGGTGLNTEAFF. CDR3 in DNA: TGTGCCGGGGGGACAGGACTGAACACTGAAGCTTTCTTT. This chain connects TRBV12-3 or TRBV12-4 to TRBJ1-1; 8 bases fit TRBD1. Trimming took 11 bases from V and 0 from J; bases not matched to a gene: 5. The CDR3 is made up of 13 amino acids.

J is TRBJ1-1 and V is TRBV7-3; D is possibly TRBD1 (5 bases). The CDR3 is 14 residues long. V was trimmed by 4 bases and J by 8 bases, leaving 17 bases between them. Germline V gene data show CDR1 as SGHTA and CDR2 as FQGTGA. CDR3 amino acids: CASSSGPEGGEAFF. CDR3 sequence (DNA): TGTGCCAGCAGCTCAGGGCCAGAAGGAGGAGAAGCTTTCTTT.

The CDR3 here is CSARDLPRTGTYEQYF. CDR3 nucleotides: TGCAGTGCTAGAGACCTCCCGAGGACAGGAACCTACGAGCAGTACTTC. This sequence joins TRBV20-1 and TRBJ2-7; 7 bases line up with TRBD1. V gave up 0 bases and J gave up 2 bases; unmatched junction bases: 10. Germline CDR1 DFQATT, CDR2 SNEGSKA (reference sequence). The CDR3 sequence is 16 residues long.

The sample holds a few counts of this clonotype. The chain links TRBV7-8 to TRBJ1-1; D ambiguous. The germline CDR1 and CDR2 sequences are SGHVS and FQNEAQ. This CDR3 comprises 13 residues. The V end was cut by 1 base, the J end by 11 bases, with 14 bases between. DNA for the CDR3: TGTGCCAGCAGCTTAGTTTGGTCAGGTGGGGCTTTCTTT. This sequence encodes CASSLVWSGGAFF.

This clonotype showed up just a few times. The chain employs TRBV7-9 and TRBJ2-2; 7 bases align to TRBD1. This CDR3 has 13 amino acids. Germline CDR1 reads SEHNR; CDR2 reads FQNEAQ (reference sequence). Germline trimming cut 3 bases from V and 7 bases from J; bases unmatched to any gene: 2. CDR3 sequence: CASSLGQHGELFF. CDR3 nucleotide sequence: TGTGCCAGCAGCTTGGGACAGCACGGGGAGCTGTTTTTT.

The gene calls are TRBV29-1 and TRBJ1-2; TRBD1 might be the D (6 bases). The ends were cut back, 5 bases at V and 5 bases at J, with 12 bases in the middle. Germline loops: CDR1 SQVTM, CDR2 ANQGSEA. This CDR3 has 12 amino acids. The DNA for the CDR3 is TGCAGCGTTAATACAGGGATATATGGCTACACCTTC. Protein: CSVNTGIYGYTF.

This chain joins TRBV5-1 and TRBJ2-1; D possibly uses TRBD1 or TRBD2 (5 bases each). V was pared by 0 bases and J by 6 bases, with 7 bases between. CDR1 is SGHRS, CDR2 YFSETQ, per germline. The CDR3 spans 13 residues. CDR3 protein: CASSLDGGNEQFF. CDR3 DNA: TGCGCCAGCAGCTTGGATGGGGGCAATGAGCAGTTCTTC.

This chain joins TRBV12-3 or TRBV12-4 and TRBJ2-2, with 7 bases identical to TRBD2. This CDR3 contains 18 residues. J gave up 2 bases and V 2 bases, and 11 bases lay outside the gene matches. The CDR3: CASSLWVLAEFNTGELFF. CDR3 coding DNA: TGTGCCAGCAGTTTATGGGTCCTAGCGGAATTTAACACCGGGGAGCTGTTTTTT.

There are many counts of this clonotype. This chain's CDR3 is CASSPRTGEYTGELFF. The CDR3 DNA is TGTGCCAGCAGCCCTCGGACAGGGGAATACACCGGGGAGCTGTTTTTT. The V call is TRBV7-6, the J call TRBJ2-2, with 9 nucleotides matching TRBD1. CDR1 SGHVS and CDR2 FNYEAQ come from the germline V gene. The trim removed 5 bases at V and 3 bases at J, leaving 7 bases unmatched. The CDR3 has 16 residues.

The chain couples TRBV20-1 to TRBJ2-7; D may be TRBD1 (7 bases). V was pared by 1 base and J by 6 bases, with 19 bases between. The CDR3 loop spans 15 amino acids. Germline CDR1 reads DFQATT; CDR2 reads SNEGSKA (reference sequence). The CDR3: CSARVTGEVAIEQYF. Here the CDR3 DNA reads TGCAGTGCTAGAGTAACAGGGGAGGTAGCTATCGAGCAGTACTTC.

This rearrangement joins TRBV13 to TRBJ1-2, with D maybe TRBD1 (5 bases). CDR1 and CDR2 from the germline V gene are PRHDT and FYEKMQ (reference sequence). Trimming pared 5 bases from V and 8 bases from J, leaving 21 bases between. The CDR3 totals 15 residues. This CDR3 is CASSPSAGQIMGYTF. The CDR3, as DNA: TGTGCCAGCAGCCCGAGCGCGGGGCAGATTATGGGCTACACCTTC.

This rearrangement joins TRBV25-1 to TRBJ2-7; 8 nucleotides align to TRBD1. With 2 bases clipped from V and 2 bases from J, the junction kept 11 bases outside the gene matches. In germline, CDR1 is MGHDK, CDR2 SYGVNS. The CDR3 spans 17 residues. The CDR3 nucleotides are TGTGCCAGCAGTGAAACCGTTCGACAGGGGACAGCCTACGAGCAGTACTTC. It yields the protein CASSETVRQGTAYEQYF.

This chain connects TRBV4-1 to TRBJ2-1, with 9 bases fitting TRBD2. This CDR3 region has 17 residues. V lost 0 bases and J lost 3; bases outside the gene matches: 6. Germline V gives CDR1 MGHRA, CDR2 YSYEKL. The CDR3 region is CASSQEEASGIYNEQFF. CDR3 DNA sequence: TGCGCCAGCAGCCAAGAAGAAGCTAGCGGGATCTACAATGAGCAGTTCTTC.

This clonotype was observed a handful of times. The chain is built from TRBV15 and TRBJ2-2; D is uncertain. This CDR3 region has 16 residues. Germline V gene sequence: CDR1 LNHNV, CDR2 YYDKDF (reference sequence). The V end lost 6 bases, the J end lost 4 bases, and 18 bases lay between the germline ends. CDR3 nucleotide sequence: TGTGCCACCAGTTCGGTCTATAGGGATAGCACCGGGGAGCTGTTTTTT. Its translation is CATSSVYRDSTGELFF.